This TCR beta chain is from a study of blood T cell repertoires in COVID-19. Whole-study context: Donors in the United States, Italy and Spain gave samples during acute or convalescent COVID-19. T cells, B-cell-depleted T cells, or PBMCs provided the cDNA or gDNA that served as material.

Per the study methods: Amplified reference gene primers provided the basis for estimating nucleated cell counts. The method was immunoSEQ multiplex PCR; TCRdb's version includes in-frame clones alone and lacks a portion of them. V, J and clone size reflect that table, while D and trimming were determined from the DNA. Of around 290,000 clones in the sample, around 89% were seen once. Trimming took off 8 bases at V and 5 bases at J, with 13 bases between the two ends. This CDR3 has 12 residues. Looked up from germline, CDR1 is ENHRY and CDR2 is SYGVKD. The sample was peripheral blood. The sequence was obtained from a man aged 40-55 years with acute or convalescent COVID-19. The rearrangement uses TRBV10-3 and TRBJ2-7, with a weak D call TRBD1 (7 bases). The CDR3 nucleotides read TGTGCCATCCGAGGCAGGGGGGACGAGCAGTACTTC. The encoded protein is CAIRGRGDEQYF.